A selection of T cell receptor beta chains follows, all from one sample in a study of T-cell memory formation after mild COVID-19. TCRdb used MiXCR to reprocess the 5' RACE reads, holding one entry per CDR3 protein. The repertoire consists of a few hundred thousand distinct CDR3 sequences, with about 21% occurring once and the leading ten covering 9.5% to 15%. Input material: PBMCs or a T cell subset sorted from them (not recorded which). These receptors were taken from an adult woman who had mild COVID-19 (a few samples of this study predate the infection). Cell type and time point are not known. The CDR3 runs from the conserved cysteine through the conserved F or W. D genes are given only for firm matches. Not all rows give a size; the values are once, few, many and, for expanded clones, a class.

v_gene: TRBV6-5
j_gene: TRBJ1-1
d_gene: -
abundance: -
CDR3nt: TGTGCCAGCAGTTACTCGATGCCTGGGACTGAAGCTTTCTTT
CDR3aa: CASSYSMPGTEAFF

v_gene: TRBV2
j_gene: TRBJ1-1
d_gene: -
abundance: many
CDR3nt: TGTGCCAGCAAGGAAGTCACTGAAGCTTTCTTT
CDR3aa: CASKEVTEAFF

v_gene: TRBV30
j_gene: TRBJ2-1
d_gene: TRBD2
abundance: -
CDR3nt: TGTGCCTGGAGCTCTACAGGGACTAGCGGGATTCGGGCCTACAATGAGCAGTTCTTC
CDR3aa: CAWSSTGTSGIRAYNEQFF

v_gene: TRBV5-1
j_gene: TRBJ2-7
d_gene: TRBD2
abundance: -
CDR3nt: TGCGCCAGCAGGACCGGGACTAGCCCCTACGAGCAGTACTTC
CDR3aa: CASRTGTSPYEQYF

v_gene: TRBV5-1
j_gene: TRBJ1-2
d_gene: TRBD1
abundance: -
CDR3nt: TGCGCCAGCAGCTCTCCCGACAGGGTCCTTAACTATGGCTACACCTTC
CDR3aa: CASSSPDRVLNYGYTF

v_gene: TRBV5-1
j_gene: TRBJ1-2
d_gene: -
abundance: few
CDR3nt: TGCGCCAGCAGCTCGAGGGCCGGGATTTCTAACTATGGCTACACCTTC
CDR3aa: CASSSRAGISNYGYTF

v_gene: TRBV5-1
j_gene: TRBJ1-2
d_gene: TRBD1
abundance: -
CDR3nt: TGCGCCAGCAGCCCACACTCGGGACAGCTCTATGGCTACACCTTC
CDR3aa: CASSPHSGQLYGYTF

v_gene: TRBV6-6
j_gene: TRBJ1-5
d_gene: -
abundance: -
CDR3nt: TGTGCCAGCAGTTATCCCAGATATCAGCCCCAGCATTTT
CDR3aa: CASSYPRYQPQHF

v_gene: TRBV6-5
j_gene: TRBJ1-1
d_gene: -
abundance: few
CDR3nt: -
CDR3aa: CASSTSDRGTEAFF

v_gene: TRBV18
j_gene: TRBJ1-2
d_gene: -
abundance: few
CDR3nt: TGTGCCAGCTCACCCGGCCCGGGGTTCGGCTACACCTTC
CDR3aa: CASSPGPGFGYTF

v_gene: TRBV12-3/TRBV12-4
j_gene: TRBJ2-5
d_gene: TRBD2
abundance: -
CDR3nt: TGTGCCAGCCTAGCGGGGGCCCAAGAGACCCAGTACTTC
CDR3aa: CASLAGAQETQYF

v_gene: TRBV5-1
j_gene: TRBJ1-4
d_gene: -
abundance: few
CDR3nt: TGCGCCAGCAGCTCAGCGTCGACTAATGAAAAACTGTTTTTT
CDR3aa: CASSSASTNEKLFF

v_gene: TRBV24-1
j_gene: TRBJ1-5
d_gene: TRBD1
abundance: few
CDR3nt: TGTGCCACCAGTGATACCGGGACAGTCACCGAGGGTAATCAGCCCCAGCATTTT
CDR3aa: CATSDTGTVTEGNQPQHF

v_gene: TRBV7-3
j_gene: TRBJ2-5
d_gene: -
abundance: few
CDR3nt: TGTGCCAGCAGGTTATCGGCTAACCAAGAGACCCAGTACTTC
CDR3aa: CASRLSANQETQYF

v_gene: TRBV12-3/TRBV12-4
j_gene: TRBJ1-1
d_gene: -
abundance: -
CDR3nt: TGTGCCAGCAGTTTAAGGACCCTGGGGGGTAATGAAGCTTTCTTT
CDR3aa: CASSLRTLGGNEAFF

v_gene: TRBV18
j_gene: TRBJ2-5
d_gene: TRBD2
abundance: -
CDR3nt: TGTGCCAGCTCACCAATAATTCTGACTAGCGCTCAAGAGACCCAGTACTTC
CDR3aa: CASSPIILTSAQETQYF

v_gene: TRBV9
j_gene: TRBJ2-2
d_gene: -
abundance: many
CDR3nt: TGTGCCAGCAGCGTCAATGTTCCCGGGGAGCTGTTTTTT
CDR3aa: CASSVNVPGELFF

v_gene: TRBV12-3/TRBV12-4
j_gene: TRBJ1-2
d_gene: TRBD1
abundance: few
CDR3nt: TGTGCCAGCAGTTGGGGGACAGTCTCGGCCTATGGCTACACCTTC
CDR3aa: CASSWGTVSAYGYTF

v_gene: TRBV7-9
j_gene: TRBJ2-1
d_gene: -
abundance: -
CDR3nt: TGTGCCAGCAGCTTAGTCAAAGGTCGGGATGAGCAGTTCTTC
CDR3aa: CASSLVKGRDEQFF

v_gene: TRBV3-1
j_gene: TRBJ1-1
d_gene: -
abundance: -
CDR3nt: TGTGCCAGCAGCCAATTCGAAGGGGGTAATTTTGGGCGGAATGAAGCTTTCTTT
CDR3aa: CASSQFEGGNFGRNEAFF

v_gene: TRBV6-1
j_gene: TRBJ2-1
d_gene: -
abundance: -
CDR3nt: TGTGCCAGCAGTGGGGTAGCGAGCTCCTACAATGAGCAGTTCTTC
CDR3aa: CASSGVASSYNEQFF

v_gene: TRBV25-1
j_gene: TRBJ2-5
d_gene: -
abundance: -
CDR3nt: TGTGCCACCCTATCCCGCATCCCCGGTTTATCCGGGGCGGTGGAGACCCAGTACTTC
CDR3aa: CATLSRIPGLSGAVETQYF

v_gene: TRBV12-5
j_gene: TRBJ2-1
d_gene: TRBD1
abundance: many
CDR3nt: TGTGCTAGTGGTTTTTACAGGGGCTCATGGGACAATGAGCAGTTCTTC
CDR3aa: CASGFYRGSWDNEQFF

v_gene: TRBV5-6
j_gene: TRBJ1-5
d_gene: TRBD1
abundance: -
CDR3nt: TGTGCCAGCAGCCGGATCGGACAGGGGGATCAGCCCCAGCATTTT
CDR3aa: CASSRIGQGDQPQHF

v_gene: TRBV5-1
j_gene: TRBJ1-1
d_gene: -
abundance: -
CDR3nt: TGCGCCAGCAGCTTGGGGCCCCTGGAGGACACTGAAGCTTTCTTT
CDR3aa: CASSLGPLEDTEAFF

v_gene: TRBV7-9
j_gene: TRBJ2-7
d_gene: -
abundance: -
CDR3nt: TGTGCCAGCAGCCGTGCGACGGAGTCCTACGAGCAGTACTTC
CDR3aa: CASSRATESYEQYF

v_gene: TRBV12-3/TRBV12-4
j_gene: TRBJ1-5
d_gene: -
abundance: many
CDR3nt: TGTGCCAGCAGTCTCGGTTTATCTCAGACGTATAGCAATCAGCCCCAGCATTTT
CDR3aa: CASSLGLSQTYSNQPQHF

v_gene: TRBV4-1
j_gene: TRBJ2-7
d_gene: -
abundance: -
CDR3nt: TGCGCCAGCAGCCCGGTCCCCCGCGCCTACGAGCAGTACTTC
CDR3aa: CASSPVPRAYEQYF

v_gene: TRBV4-3
j_gene: TRBJ2-7
d_gene: -
abundance: -
CDR3nt: TGCGCCAGCAGCCAAGACAGGGGTGGATTAAGGGAGCAGTACTTC
CDR3aa: CASSQDRGGLREQYF

v_gene: TRBV12-3/TRBV12-4
j_gene: TRBJ2-5
d_gene: -
abundance: few
CDR3nt: TGTGCCAGCAGTCCCCTATTGATTGAGACCCAGTACTTC
CDR3aa: CASSPLLIETQYF

v_gene: TRBV7-8
j_gene: TRBJ2-2
d_gene: TRBD2
abundance: -
CDR3nt: TGTGCCAGCAGCTTAGGCTCGAGCGGGGGACTAACCGGGGAGCTGTTTTTT
CDR3aa: CASSLGSSGGLTGELFF

v_gene: TRBV7-8
j_gene: TRBJ2-5
d_gene: -
abundance: few
CDR3nt: TGTGCCAGCAGCTTCACCATATCACCGGGTGACCAAGAGACCCAGTACTTC
CDR3aa: CASSFTISPGDQETQYF

v_gene: TRBV5-1
j_gene: TRBJ2-1
d_gene: TRBD1
abundance: few
CDR3nt: TGCGCCAGCAGCTTGGGGCAGGGGGCGGCGGGTGAGCAGTTCTTC
CDR3aa: CASSLGQGAAGEQFF

v_gene: TRBV18
j_gene: TRBJ1-2
d_gene: -
abundance: few
CDR3nt: TGTGCCAGCTCGTTCCGAGTCCGGGCTAGGAGCTACACCTTC
CDR3aa: CASSFRVRARSYTF

v_gene: TRBV27
j_gene: TRBJ2-7
d_gene: TRBD2
abundance: -
CDR3nt: TGTGCCAGCAGTTTTCGACTAGCGGGGGGTAAAGGGACCTACGAGCAGTACTTC
CDR3aa: CASSFRLAGGKGTYEQYF

v_gene: TRBV7-3
j_gene: TRBJ2-2
d_gene: TRBD2
abundance: few
CDR3nt: TGTGCCAGCAGCCCCCGTAGACTAGCGGGGGCCAACACCGGGGAGCTGTTTTTT
CDR3aa: CASSPRRLAGANTGELFF

v_gene: TRBV5-1
j_gene: TRBJ2-1
d_gene: TRBD1
abundance: -
CDR3nt: TGCGCCAGCAGCTTGGAGACAGGGCGCTACAATGAGCAGTTCTTC
CDR3aa: CASSLETGRYNEQFF

v_gene: TRBV20-1
j_gene: TRBJ1-1
d_gene: -
abundance: many
CDR3nt: TGCAGTGTTAAAGGGACTGCCGACACTGAAGCTTTCTTT
CDR3aa: CSVKGTADTEAFF

v_gene: TRBV28
j_gene: TRBJ1-1
d_gene: -
abundance: many
CDR3nt: TGTGCCAGCAGTTTATTTGGTCCCCTCAGGGTGAGCACTGAAGCTTTCTTT
CDR3aa: CASSLFGPLRVSTEAFF